This T cell receptor (beta chain) was captured by sequencing in a study of CD8 T cells in ankylosing spondylitis. Quantitative 5'-RACE with molecular barcodes was used to make the TCR beta libraries. TCRdb reanalysed the 5' RACE reads using MiXCR and keeps one entry per CDR3 protein. This table has over 450,000 distinct CDR3 sequences, about an eighth appearing once. The V gene lost 4 bases and the J gene lost 0 bases, with 10 bases spanning the gap. CDR1 SGHRS and CDR2 YFSETQ come from the germline V gene. CDR3 size: 15 residues. This clonotype was counted a few times. Its antigen is as yet unknown. Overall study results and limits: Clones linked with disease were CD8+ and fairly uncommon in the peripheral blood. Reportedly, matched ankylosing spondylitis synovial fluid was significantly enriched for disease-linked clones. Some of these motif variants have turned up before, in reports on reactive arthritis synovial fluid and blood. Blood of patients with ankylosing spondylitis appeared to be characterized by a TCR beta motif of seven or eight highly homologous variants.

Input material: blood, either unsorted or a sorted T cell fraction (not recorded which). V usage is TRBV5-1 and J usage is TRBJ1-4; D is possibly TRBD1 (5 bases). This TCR came from a male donor with ankylosing spondylitis. CDR3 nucleotides: TGCGCCAGCAGCGGGGACCTTGCAACTAATGAAAAACTGTTTTTT. This translates into CASSGDLATNEKLFF.